This T cell receptor beta chain emerged from a study of T cell responses to AZD1222 COVID-19 vaccine. Overall study findings and caveats: Spike-wide vaccine-associated CD4 TCRs dominated at 160-218 and 743-854. Spike-specific TCR depth and breadth grew after two AZD1222 doses. It should be noted that donors were predominantly white British and more often female, and clonal diversity was possibly underestimated.

V dropped 3 bases and J dropped 1 base, with 15 bases sitting between them. This CDR3 contains 17 residues. CDR1 KGHSH and CDR2 LQKENI come from the germline V gene. The assay was immunoSEQ multiplex PCR, and TCRdb's table has in-frame clones only and misses some. The data show more than 85,000 clones, 87% seen once. A note on this clone: The antigen remains undetermined.

Here the sequenced sample was peripheral blood, taken on day 0 of AZD1222 vaccination. The TCR sequence derives from an adult in good health. The chain has TRBV18 and TRBJ2-2, with TRBD1 as a possible D gene (5 bases). The CDR3 nucleotides read TGTGCCAGCTCACCCAAGGGGCGCCGAATGAACACCGGGGAGCTGTTTTTT. It yields the protein CASSPKGRRMNTGELFF.